A single sample is the source of the 32 T cell receptor beta chains below, sequenced in a study of breast tumors, draining lymph nodes, adjacent tissues. Each CDR3 protein gets one entry after TCRdb re-called the multiplex PCR reads with MiXCR. The sample includes some 170,000 distinct CDR3 sequences, 33% of them seen just once. Breast cancer patients provided tissue from their axillary draining lymph nodes. What was sequenced was axillary lymph node tissue. Receptor source: a female donor with breast cancer. Some clones in this sample may be carry-over from other donors' samples.

The chain joins TRBV18 to TRBJ2-3; D is possibly TRBD1 (5 bases). V dropped 2 bases and J dropped 7 bases, with 19 bases sitting between them. The CDR3 is 16 amino acids. Germline V gene sequence: CDR1 KGHSH, CDR2 LQKENI. The CDR3 loop reads CASSPTQGIVLNTQYF. As DNA, the CDR3 is TGTGCCAGCTCACCAACCCAGGGCATAGTTTTAAATACGCAGTATTTT.

This clonotype was counted only a few times. This sequence may be a read error, since a much larger clone differs from it by one base. Because the CDR3 is missing its conserved closing phenylalanine or tryptophan, this is likely a read error. The chain has TRBV9 and TRBJ2-1; D might be TRBD2 (5 bases). This CDR3 contains 13 residues. The V gene lost 3 bases and the J gene lost 7 bases, with 11 bases spanning the gap. CDR1 is SGDLS, CDR2 YYNGEE, per germline. The CDR3 loop reads CASSAWERNEQFS. Written as DNA, the CDR3 is TGTGCCAGCAGCGCATGGGAGAGGAATGAGCAGTTCTCC.

This clonotype was recorded once. The chain has TRBV7-2 and TRBJ2-5; tentative D call: TRBD1 (6 bases). Germline CDR1 SGHTA, CDR2 FQGNSA. CDR3 length: 14 amino acids. Trimming cost V 1 base and J 5 bases, with 11 bases left between them. Written as DNA, the CDR3 is TGTGCCAGCAGCTTAGAGGGGGAAAGGGAGACCCAGTACTTC. Translated, it gives CASSLEGERETQYF. The full variable domain, with the rest looked up from reference TRBV7-2 and TRBJ2-5, is GAGVSQSPSNKVTEKGKDVELRCDPISGHTALYWYRQSLGQGLEFLIYFQGNSAPDKSGLPSDRFSAERTGGSVSTLTIQRTQQEDSAVYLCASSLEGERETQYFGPGTRLLVL.

This clonotype has a handful of counts. The chain combines TRBV3-1 with TRBJ1-3, with D hard to call. CDR1 is LGHDT, CDR2 YNNKEL, per germline (reference sequence). This CDR3 region has 16 residues. Trimming took off 2 bases at V and 2 bases at J, with 13 bases between the two ends. The CDR3 loop is CASSQTKTGTGNTIYF. The CDR3 DNA sequence: TGTGCCAGCAGCCAAACAAAAACTGGAACTGGAAACACCATATATTTT.

This clonotype has a handful of counts. CDR3 amino acids: CSARAGTLDTSYEQYF. For the CDR3, the DNA is TGCAGTGCTAGAGCCGGGACATTGGATACCTCCTACGAGCAGTACTTC. The rearrangement links TRBV20-1 to TRBJ2-7, with D tentatively TRBD1 (6 bases). CDR1 DFQATT and CDR2 SNEGSKA come from the germline V gene (reference sequence). The CDR3 runs 16 residues. The V end lost 1 base, the J end lost 0 bases, and 16 bases lay between the germline ends.

V gene TRBV20-1 combines with J gene TRBJ1-2; D might be TRBD1 (6 bases). The CDR3 sequence is 15 residues long. Trimming took off 3 bases at V and 2 bases at J, with 16 bases between the two ends. CDR1 DFQATT and CDR2 SNEGSKA come from the germline V gene (reference sequence). The CDR3 sequence: CSARRGGGRNYGYTF. Here the CDR3 DNA reads TGCAGTGCTAGGAGGGGGGGGGGAAGGAACTATGGCTACACCTTC.

There are a few counts of this clonotype. A much larger clone lies a single base off, so this may be a read error. The V call is TRBV5-5, the J call TRBJ2-7; no clear D gene. Germline lookup yields CDR1 SGHKS and CDR2 YYEKEE (reference sequence). The CDR3 sequence is 12 residues long. The V gene lost 4 bases and the J gene lost 6 bases, with 11 bases spanning the gap. CDR3 loop: CASSPPNSEQYF. The CDR3 DNA reads TGTGCCAGCAGCCCCCCGAACTCCGAGCAGTACTTC.

The V gene is TRBV29-1, the J gene TRBJ2-3; 11 nucleotides match TRBD2. Germline-derived CDR1 and CDR2 are SQVTM and ANQGSEA. This CDR3 contains 14 residues. Trimming took 7 bases from V and 11 from J; bases not matched to a gene: 14. This CDR3 is CSGGTSGPYNEQYF. The CDR3 nucleotides are TGCAGCGGCGGGACTAGCGGCCCCTACAATGAGCAGTATTTT.

This clonotype was detected many times. The chain recombines TRBV20-1 with TRBJ2-3, with 10 bases fitting TRBD2. Per the germline V gene, CDR1 is DFQATT and CDR2 is SNEGSKA (reference sequence). The CDR3 sequence is 14 residues long. The trim removed 5 bases at V and 4 bases at J, leaving 6 bases unmatched. CDR3 nucleotide sequence: TGCAGTGCTCCTCTAGCGGGAGTGTCAGATACGCAGTATTTT. Translating it yields CSAPLAGVSDTQYF.

Many counts were recorded for this clonotype. Given a much more abundant clone one base away, this may be a read error. CDR3: CSAHPGQGLAYTF. The DNA of the CDR3 is TGCAGTGCGCACCCGGGACAGGGTCTGGCCTACACCTTC. The rearrangement joins TRBV20-1 to TRBJ1-2, with TRBD1 identical over 9 bases. Germline CDR1 is DFQATT and CDR2 is SNEGSKA (reference sequence). The CDR3 is made up of 13 amino acids. With 6 bases clipped from V and 10 bases from J, the junction kept 12 bases outside the gene matches.

This clonotype occurred many times. This chain connects TRBV7-2 to TRBJ1-4; TRBD1 is a possible D gene (5 bases). Germline V gene data show CDR1 as SGHTA and CDR2 as FQGNSA. Trimming stripped 4 bases from V and 7 bases from J, with 13 bases between. The CDR3 is 14 amino acids. The CDR3 nucleotides are TGTGCCAGCAGCTCAGGGAGGGTTAGTGAAAAACTGTTTTTT. Encoded protein: CASSSGRVSEKLFF.

This clonotype was observed many times. This chain joins TRBV6-1 and TRBJ1-4; 9 positions match TRBD1. CDR3 length: 16 amino acids. CDR1 is MNHNS and CDR2 is SASEGT in the germline V gene. J was trimmed by 8 bases and V by 3 bases; bases with no gene match: 10. CDR3 nucleotide sequence: TGTGCCAGCAGTGAGGGACAGGGAACGTCAGTAGAAAAACTGTTTTTT. Translating gives CASSEGQGTSVEKLFF.

Many counts were recorded for this clonotype. The rearrangement uses TRBV18 and TRBJ1-4; D is perhaps TRBD1 (5 bases). The CDR3 contains 14 residues. The V gene lost 2 bases and the J gene lost 8 bases, with 12 bases spanning the gap. Germline CDR1 and CDR2: KGHSH and LQKENI. Written as DNA, the CDR3 is TGTGCCAGCTCACCATTCGCGGGGGAGGAAAAACTGTTTTTT. The encoded protein is CASSPFAGEEKLFF.

The table lists this clonotype with many counts. The chain combines TRBV27 with TRBJ2-5; 8 bases line up with TRBD2. The CDR3 runs to 16 residues. Trimming took 5 bases from V and 0 from J; bases not matched to a gene: 8. CDR1 and CDR2 (germline): MNHEY, SMNVEV (reference sequence). The CDR3 loop reads CASSAHGGGNQETQYF. CDR3 bases: TGTGCCAGCAGTGCTCACGGCGGGGGGAACCAAGAGACCCAGTACTTC.

This clonotype has only a few counts. V and J are TRBV7-9 and TRBJ2-5; D is unclear. Trimming left V 1 base short and J 4 bases short, with 16 bases between. The CDR3 has 16 residues. Looked up from germline, CDR1 is SEHNR and CDR2 is FQNEAQ (reference sequence). The DNA of the CDR3 is TGTGCCAGCAGCTTAGAGTTCAGCGATCGCCCAGAGACCCAGTACTTC. This translates into CASSLEFSDRPETQYF.

This clonotype was seen at least ten times. The chain has TRBV5-4 and TRBJ1-3; 8 nucleotides line up with TRBD1. Germline CDR1 SGHNT, CDR2 YYREEE (reference sequence). The CDR3 runs to 15 residues. Trimming cost V 3 bases and J 2 bases; bases outside gene matches: 4. In DNA, the CDR3 is TGTGCCAGCAGCTCCGGACAGGGCGCTGGAAACACCATATATTTT. Its translation: CASSSGQGAGNTIYF.

This clonotype turned up a few times. The chain carries TRBV18 and TRBJ2-1; D uncertain. The CDR3 is 17 amino acids. V dropped 4 bases and J dropped 2 bases, with 18 bases sitting between them. The germline gives CDR1 KGHSH, CDR2 LQKENI. The CDR3 coding sequence is TGTGCCAGCTCACTTCTTGTTACCGGCGCTACCTACAATGAGCAGTTCTTC. Its translation: CASSLLVTGATYNEQFF.

This clonotype was counted at least ten times. The J gene is TRBJ2-6, the V gene TRBV2; TRBD1 agrees at 7 bases. Germline V gene lookup returns CDR1 SNHLY and CDR2 FYNNEI. The CDR3 is made up of 17 amino acids. With V trimmed by 7 bases and J by 1 base, 10 bases remained unmatched. The CDR3 reads CASTRGGAASGANVLTF. DNA for the CDR3: TGTGCCAGCACTAGAGGGGGCGCTGCTTCTGGGGCCAACGTCCTGACTTTC.

About this clonotype: One end of the junction varies from germline; a read error may be responsible. The rearrangement links TRBV5-1 to TRBJ2-3, with 12 bases identical to TRBD2. The CDR3 runs to 18 residues. Germline CDR1 reads SGHRS; CDR2 reads YFSETQ. The CDR3 region is CASSLRPSGGGPTDTRYF. The CDR3 region has the DNA TGCGCTAGCAGCTTGAGGCCTAGCGGGGGGGGCCCCACAGATACGCGGTATTTT.

On this clonotype itself: Mismatch with germline at one junction end may stem from a read error. The V call is TRBV7-9, the J call TRBJ1-1; no clear D gene. Per germline, CDR1 SEHNR and CDR2 FQNEAQ (reference sequence). The CDR3 covers 14 residues. DNA of the CDR3: TGCGCCAGCAGCGTAACAGTGAATCCCACTGAAGCTTTCTTT. Protein sequence: CASSVTVNPTEAFF.

There are many counts of this clonotype. The rearrangement joins TRBV7-2 to TRBJ1-4, with D uncertain. The CDR3 loop spans 13 amino acids. The germline CDR1 and CDR2 sequences are SGHTA and FQGNSA. Trimming removed 5 bases at V and 4 bases at J, with 8 bases between. The DNA for the CDR3 is TGTGCCAGCAGCCGGGTTCGTAATGAAAAACTGTTTTTT. It is translated as CASSRVRNEKLFF.

In this sample, this clonotype turned up many times. The chain joins TRBV29-1 to TRBJ2-3; D gene ambiguous. V was trimmed by 7 bases and J by 3 bases, leaving 8 bases between them. The CDR3 totals 11 residues. The germline V gene encodes CDR1 SQVTM and CDR2 ANQGSEA. DNA of the CDR3: TGCAGCGGGACCAGGACAGATACGCAGTATTTT. This encodes CSGTRTDTQYF.

This clonotype was counted ten times or more. This rearrangement joins TRBV6-1 to TRBJ1-4, with D unresolved. The CDR3 has 14 amino acids. V lost 8 bases and J lost 8, with 18 bases in between. Germline V lookup: CDR1 MNHNS, CDR2 SASEGT. The CDR3 sequence: CASSLRFPSEKLFF. Here the CDR3 DNA reads TGTGCCAGCTCCCTACGGTTTCCCTCCGAAAAACTGTTTTTT.

The genes are TRBV12-3 or TRBV12-4 and TRBJ1-1; perhaps TRBD1 as D (6 bases). V shed 4 bases and J shed 1 base, with 7 bases lying between them. The CDR3 contains 13 residues. CDR3 bases: TGTGCCAGCAGTTACAGGGAGAACACTGAAGCTTTCTTT. Translating gives CASSYRENTEAFF.

In this sample, this clonotype turned up many times. The chain uses TRBV11-2 and TRBJ1-4; TRBD1 aligns across 7 bases. Germline-derived CDR1 and CDR2 are SGHAT and FQNNGV. J was trimmed by 6 bases and V by 6 bases; bases with no gene match: 7. The CDR3 runs 14 residues. CDR3 coding DNA: TGTGCCAGCAGACGGGGCCAGGGGGATGAAAAACTGTTTTTT. Protein product: CASRRGQGDEKLFF.

This clonotype was detected ten times or more. The chain joins TRBV29-1 to TRBJ2-5, with D maybe TRBD2 (5 bases). Germline V lookup: CDR1 SQVTM, CDR2 ANQGSEA. V gave up 3 bases and J gave up 5 bases, with 10 bases separating them. The CDR3 extends over 12 amino acids. The CDR3 sequence: CSVDEGWETQYF. The DNA for the CDR3 is TGCAGCGTTGACGAGGGTTGGGAGACCCAGTACTTC.

In regard to this clonotype: One junction end does not reproduce the germline sequence, and a read error may be involved. The chain couples TRBV13 to TRBJ1-5, with D unresolved. This CDR3 is built from 13 residues. CDR1 is PRHDT, CDR2 FYEKMQ, per germline (reference sequence). The CDR3: CVSSFPGNQPQHF. Here the CDR3 DNA reads TGTGTCAGCAGCTTCCCGGGAAATCAGCCCCAGCATTTT.

Details on this clonotype: This may arise from a read error, as a much more abundant clone is one base away. This sequence joins TRBV20-1 and TRBJ2-7; TRBD2 might be the D (7 bases). This CDR3 has 16 amino acids. Trimming removed 1 base from V and 2 bases from J, with 18 bases in between. Germline V gene data show CDR1 as DFQATT and CDR2 as SNEGSKA (reference sequence). The CDR3: CSARGILAGATYEQYF. The CDR3 nucleotides are TGCAGTGCTAGAGGAATATTGGCGGGGGCGACCTACGAGCAGTACTTC.

This clonotype was observed at least ten times. The chain combines TRBV6-5 with TRBJ1-2; the D gene is possibly TRBD1 (5 bases). Germline CDR1 and CDR2: MNHEY and SVGAGI. The CDR3 contains 13 residues. V shed 0 bases and J shed 8 bases, with 10 bases lying between them. For the CDR3, the DNA is TGTGCCAGCAGTTACTCCGTCGGGGGGGGCTACACCTTC. It is translated as CASSYSVGGGYTF.

The chain recombines TRBV19 with TRBJ1-5, with a tentative D call TRBD1 (5 bases). The germline CDR1 and CDR2 sequences are LNHDA and SQIVND (reference sequence). The CDR3 totals 16 residues. V was trimmed by 7 bases and J by 4 bases, leaving 20 bases between them. The CDR3 spells CASTSPGVTGNQPQHF. The CDR3 DNA is TGTGCCAGTACCTCCCCGGGGGTGACGGGAAATCAGCCCCAGCATTTT.

CDR3 protein: CASSERARSLPGNTIYF. The DNA of the CDR3 is TGTGCCAGCAGTGAGAGGGCCAGGAGCCTCCCTGGAAACACCATATATTTT. The chain carries TRBV6-6 and TRBJ1-3; D ambiguous. The CDR3 is made up of 17 amino acids. V lost 5 bases to trimming and J lost 2 bases, with 19 bases between them. Germline V gene lookup returns CDR1 MNHNY and CDR2 SVGAGI (reference sequence).

This clonotype was observed many times. The V and J genes are TRBV6-6 and TRBJ1-5; no clear D. The V end was cut by 3 bases, the J end by 8 bases, with 8 bases between. Germline V gene data show CDR1 as MNHNY and CDR2 as SVGAGI (reference sequence). The CDR3 loop spans 12 amino acids. The CDR3, as DNA: TGTGCCAGCAGTTATGATTCTGAGCCCCAGCATTTT. This codes for CASSYDSEPQHF.